Shown below are 4 T cell receptor beta chains from a single sample sequenced in a study of brain T cells in children with intractable seizures. Sequencing was performed with immunoSEQ multiplex PCR; in TCRdb, only in-frame clones are kept and a portion is missing. The repertoire includes tens of thousands of clones, more than 85% of them detected once, and roughly 1.4% sits in the top ten. The sample here was peripheral blood, taken at surgery. Receptors originate from a boy less than two years old with tuberous sclerosis and intractable seizures.

The J gene is TRBJ2-3, the V gene TRBV3-1 (or the pseudogene TRBV3-2); D is perhaps TRBD1 or TRBD2 (6 bases each). Germline V gene sequence: CDR1 LGHDT, CDR2 YNNKEL (reference sequence). V gave up 2 bases and J gave up 10 bases, with 19 bases separating them. The CDR3 is 15 residues long. The DNA of the CDR3 is TGTGCCAGCAGCCAAACGGGGGCTGTTCCCCAAGCGCAGTATTTT. Protein sequence: CASSQTGAVPQAQYF.

This chain connects TRBV3-1 (or the pseudogene TRBV3-2) to TRBJ2-2; D call uncertain. This CDR3 contains 16 residues. Germline CDR1 LGHDT, CDR2 YNNKEL (reference sequence). Trimming removed 4 bases from V and 1 base from J, with 13 bases in between. The CDR3 DNA reads as TGTGCCAGCAGCCCAGGCTTCATCGGGAACACCGGGGAGCTGTTTTTT. Protein: CASSPGFIGNTGELFF.

This chain connects TRBV11-2 to TRBJ2-3; D tentatively reads TRBD1 or TRBD2 (5 bases each). The CDR3 runs 15 residues. V was cut by 4 bases and J by 2 bases, with 13 bases left in between. Germline V gene sequence: CDR1 SGHAT, CDR2 FQNNGV. The DNA of the CDR3 is TGTGCCAGCAGCTCGAGACCGGGACCCACAGATACGCAGTATTTT. It codes for CASSSRPGPTDTQYF. The variable domain in full, with the rest retrieved from reference TRBV11-2 and TRBJ2-3, is EAGVAQSPRYKIIEKRQSVAFWCNPISGHATLYWYQQILGQGPKLLIQFQNNGVVDDSQLPKDRFSAERLKGVDSTLKIQPAKLEDSAVYLCASSSRPGPTDTQYFGPGTRLTVL.

This chain uses TRBV11-2 with TRBJ1-1; weak D call: TRBD1 (6 bases). V lost 1 base, J lost 3 bases, and 15 bases lay in between. Germline-derived CDR1 and CDR2 are SGHAT and FQNNGV. The CDR3 is 16 amino acids. The CDR3 DNA sequence: TGTGCCAGCAGCTTAGGAGGGTGGTCAGGGGACACTGAAGCTTTCTTT. Its protein product is CASSLGGWSGDTEAFF.